This entry features one T cell receptor beta chain sequence. Its specificity is not known. The CDR3 loop spans 14 amino acids. Germline V gene sequence: CDR1 SEHNR, CDR2 FQNEAQ (reference sequence). V shed 5 bases and J shed 7 bases, with 15 bases lying between them. PCR was performed using 60 Vbeta and 13 Jbeta primers. Profiling relied on immunoSEQ multiplex PCR, and the TCRdb table lists in-frame clones only, not all of them. The table has under 200,000 clones, roughly 76% seen once. These data come from a study of cytomegalovirus exposure and HLA in healthy donors. Study results and limitations: The dataset shows that most TCR sequences were rare, while some public TCRs occurred in many donors.

The genes are TRBV7-9 and TRBJ2-1, with D perhaps matching TRBD2 (6 bases). This sequence originates from a human donor in good health. The sample comprised PBMCs. The CDR3 DNA follows: TGTGCCAGCAGCGGACGACTAGGTGGAAATGAGCAGTTCTTC. Translated: CASSGRLGGNEQFF. Based on the CDR3 plus reference TRBV7-9 and TRBJ2-1, the full variable domain is DTGVSQNPRHKITKRGQNVTFRCDPISEHNRLYWYRQTLGQGPEFLTYFQNEAQLEKSRLLSDRFSAERPKGSFSTLEIQRTEQGDSAMYLCASSGRLGGNEQFFGPGTRLTVL.